The 27 T cell receptor beta chains presented below share a single source sample, sequenced in a study of read filtering for tumor transcriptome and immune sequencing. From around 0.4 ug of RNA, a library with molecular barcoded alpha/delta and beta/gamma adaptors was made. From the reads, TCRdb called clonotypes with MiXCR, one entry per CDR3 protein. The top ten clones hold more than 15% of a sample with about 58,000 distinct CDR3 sequences, roughly an eighth of them seen once. The sequenced sample consisted of a population of CD138-negative cells sorted from bone marrow. These TCRs come from a donor over 35 with multiple myeloma.

Many counts were recorded for this clonotype. The chain carries TRBV11-2 and TRBJ2-1; D is ambiguous. Germline V gene data show CDR1 as SGHAT and CDR2 as FQNNGV. The V end was cut by 0 bases, the J end by 2 bases, with 8 bases between. The CDR3 loop spans 15 amino acids. CDR3: CASSLEGRTYNEQFF. The CDR3 nucleotides are TGTGCCAGCAGCTTAGAGGGCAGAACCTACAATGAGCAGTTCTTC.

Within the sample, this clonotype is medium-sized. The J gene is TRBJ2-1, the V gene TRBV5-1; D gene uncertain. Trimming left V 0 bases short and J 0 bases short, with 7 bases between. The CDR3 is 15 residues long. CDR1 SGHRS and CDR2 YFSETQ come from the germline V gene. The CDR3 region is CASSLVRFSYNEQFF. The CDR3 nucleotides are TGCGCCAGCAGCTTGGTCAGGTTCTCCTACAATGAGCAGTTCTTC.

There are many counts of this clonotype. The genes are TRBV7-6 and TRBJ1-4, with D unresolved. V lost 1 base to trimming and J lost 8 bases, with 5 bases between them. Per germline, CDR1 SGHVS and CDR2 FNYEAQ. The CDR3 spans 12 residues. The CDR3 nucleotides read TGTGCCAGCAGCTTAGGGCGCGAAAAACTGTTTTTT. This gives the protein CASSLGREKLFF. Full variable domain (remainder filled in from reference TRBV7-6 and TRBJ1-4): GAGVSQSPRYKVTKRGQDVALRCDPISGHVSLYWYRQALGQGPEFLTYFNYEAQQDKSGLPNDRFSAERPEGSISTLTIQRTEQRDSAMYRCASSLGREKLFFGSGTQLSVL.

About this clonotype: This is likely an artifact of a read error, given a far larger clone one base away. CDR3: CASSQQYSSPLHF. CDR3 sequence (DNA): TGTGCCAGCAGCCAGCAATATAGTTCACCCCTCCACTTT. V gene TRBV11-2 combines with J gene TRBJ1-6; no definite D call. CDR1 is SGHAT, CDR2 FQNNGV, per germline. This CDR3 has 13 residues.

As regards this clonotype: It differs at one base from a far larger clone, so likely a read error. The V call is TRBV29-1, the J call TRBJ1-4; TRBD1 aligns across 7 bases. Germline V gene sequence: CDR1 SQVTM, CDR2 ANQGSEA. CDR3 length equals 13 residues. CDR3 protein: CSGDRDGTDTRYF. The CDR3 DNA reads as TGCAGCGGGGACAGAGACGGCACAGATACGCGGTATTTT.

This clonotype has at least ten counts. The rearrangement uses TRBV3-1 and TRBJ2-2; tentative D call: TRBD1 (6 bases). The germline gives CDR1 LGHDT, CDR2 YNNKEL (reference sequence). This CDR3 has 15 residues. Trimming took off 4 bases at V and 6 bases at J, with 15 bases between the two ends. The CDR3 nucleotides read TGTGCCAGCAGCCGAAGGGGGAAGGGGGCCGGGGAGCTGTTTTTT. This sequence encodes CASSRRGKGAGELFF.

This clonotype occurred a few times. The V call is TRBV5-4, the J call TRBJ1-4, with D unclear. V lost 7 bases, J lost 1 base, and 11 bases lay in between. The germline CDR1 and CDR2 sequences are SGHNT and YYREEE (reference sequence). This CDR3 contains 14 residues. CDR3 in DNA: TGTGCCAGCGGTGGACCGCTAACTAATGAAAAACTGTTTTTT. Amino acid sequence: CASGGPLTNEKLFF.

This clonotype was observed at least ten times. The chain links TRBV5-1 to TRBJ2-5; 11 nucleotides align to TRBD1. The germline V gene has CDR1 SGHRS and CDR2 YFSETQ. V was clipped by 5 bases and J by 4 bases; unmatched bases: 10. The CDR3 extends over 16 amino acids. CDR3 residues: CASSPLGQGVGETQYF. CDR3 nucleotide sequence: TGCGCCAGCAGTCCCCTGGGACAGGGGGTTGGAGAGACCCAGTACTTC.

At least ten counts were recorded for this clonotype. A read error may produce the germline difference seen at one junction end. This chain uses TRBV6-1 with TRBJ2-1, with D perhaps assigned TRBD1 or TRBD2 (6 bases each). Germline CDR1 and CDR2: MNHNS and SASEGT. The CDR3 is 15 amino acids. The CDR3, as DNA: TGTGCCAGCTCAAGGGGGGATCATCTGAGGAATGAGCAGTCCTTC. Translating gives CASSRGDHLRNEQSF.

This clonotype was seen at least ten times. The V call is TRBV15, the J call TRBJ2-1, with 8 bases that match TRBD2. In germline, CDR1 is LNHNV, CDR2 YYDKDF (reference sequence). The CDR3 spans 16 residues. The junction had 6 bases not matched to a gene; V was cut back by 1 base and J by 4 bases. The CDR3 coding sequence is TGTGCCACCAGCAGAGTTGGCGGGGGGACTTACAATGAGCAGTTCTTC. This translates into CATSRVGGGTYNEQFF.

This clonotype was seen repeatedly, ten times or more. The chain links TRBV24-1 to TRBJ2-1; TRBD1 is a possible D gene (6 bases). Germline V gene lookup returns CDR1 KGHDR and CDR2 SFDVKD. Trimming cost V 5 bases and J 11 bases, with 15 bases left between them. The CDR3 has 13 residues. Written as DNA, the CDR3 is TGTGCCACCAGTGGGACAGCCAGGGGTCAGCAGTTCTTC. Translated, it gives CATSGTARGQQFF.

This clonotype was observed at least ten times. This chain connects TRBV12-3 or TRBV12-4 to TRBJ2-4, with D perhaps given as TRBD1 or TRBD2 (5 bases each). Trimming shortened V by 4 bases and J by 6 bases, and 10 bases separated the two germline ends. The CDR3 runs 13 residues. In DNA form, the CDR3 reads TGTGCCAGCAGTTACGAGGGGCGAAACATTCAGTACTTC. It specifies CASSYEGRNIQYF.

This clonotype was detected many times. The chain recombines TRBV3-1 with TRBJ2-2; 8 positions agree with TRBD2. Trimming cost V 6 bases and J 3 bases; bases outside gene matches: 3. The CDR3 sequence is 14 residues long. Germline CDR1 is LGHDT and CDR2 is YNNKEL (reference sequence). The chain's CDR3 is CASRTLADTGELFF. In DNA, the CDR3 is TGTGCCAGCAGGACACTAGCGGACACCGGGGAGCTGTTTTTT.

This clonotype was detected many times. The genes are TRBV12-3 or TRBV12-4 and TRBJ1-1, with TRBD1 matching over 7 bases. The CDR3 runs to 15 residues. Trimming at V came to 7 bases and at J to 1 base, leaving 9 bases not matched to a gene. In DNA, the CDR3 is TGTGCCAGCACCCTGGCTGGGACAGCGAACACTGAAGCTTTCTTT. It translates to CASTLAGTANTEAFF.

This clonotype was found many times. CDR3 protein: CASSSYDRGTEAFF. The CDR3 DNA reads TGTGCCAGCAGCTCGTATGACAGGGGGACTGAAGCTTTCTTT. The rearrangement links TRBV7-2 to TRBJ1-1; TRBD1 aligns across 9 bases. The length of the CDR3 is 14 residues. V dropped 4 bases and J dropped 5; count of bases not matched to a gene: 5. Germline V gene data show CDR1 as SGHTA and CDR2 as FQGNSA.

There are many counts of this clonotype. The gene calls are TRBV4-2 and TRBJ2-3; 9 positions match TRBD2. Germline CDR1 and CDR2: LGHNA and YNFKEQ. CDR3 length: 14 residues. Unmatched junction bases numbered 5, after V lost 7 bases and J lost 3 bases. The CDR3 sequence: CASKSGGSTDTQYF. The CDR3 DNA sequence: TGTGCCAGCAAAAGCGGGGGGTCTACAGATACGCAGTATTTT.

Many counts were recorded for this clonotype. CDR3 sequence: CSVRQGGEKLFF. The CDR3 nucleotides are TGCAGTGTTCGGCAGGGGGGAGAAAAACTGTTTTTT. The chain couples TRBV20-1 to TRBJ1-4; 7 bases map to TRBD1. V was clipped by 7 bases and J by 8 bases; unmatched bases: 7. This CDR3 has 12 residues. Germline loops: CDR1 DFQATT, CDR2 SNEGSKA (reference sequence).

This clonotype was seen at least ten times. The rearrangement joins TRBV15 to TRBJ2-2, with 9 positions matching TRBD1. Germline V lookup: CDR1 LNHNV, CDR2 YYDKDF (reference sequence). Unmatched junction bases numbered 9, after V lost 5 bases and J lost 8 bases. The CDR3 runs 15 residues. The CDR3 loop reads CATSVTGGAVGELFF. Here the CDR3 DNA reads TGTGCCACCAGCGTCACAGGGGGCGCGGTAGGGGAGCTGTTTTTT.

There are many counts of this clonotype. The rearrangement uses TRBV29-1 and TRBJ2-1; the match to TRBD1 covers 7 bases. The CDR3 runs 14 residues. V lost 7 bases to trimming and J lost 4 bases; unmatched junction nucleotides: 10. Germline CDR1 SQVTM, CDR2 ANQGSEA. As DNA, the CDR3 is TGCAGCGCCTTAGACAGGGTGCAATACAATGAGCAGTTCTTC. It translates to CSALDRVQYNEQFF.

This clonotype was detected only a few times. A much larger clone lies a single base off, so this may be a read error. This rearrangement joins TRBV7-9 to TRBJ1-1; no definite D call. The CDR3 runs 12 residues. Germline lookup yields CDR1 SEHNR and CDR2 FQNEAQ (reference sequence). The CDR3 loop reads CASSLMSTGAFF. The CDR3 DNA is TGTGCCAGCAGCTTAATGTCCACTGGAGCTTTCTTT.

At least ten counts were recorded for this clonotype. The chain joins TRBV29-1 to TRBJ2-5; possible D gene TRBD1, 5 bases. Germline values: CDR1 SQVTM, CDR2 ANQGSEA. Trimming stripped 4 bases from V and 5 bases from J, with 8 bases between. This CDR3 is built from 11 residues. CDR3 amino acids: CSVGRGETQYF. The CDR3 DNA sequence: TGCAGCGTTGGTAGGGGCGAGACCCAGTACTTC.

This clonotype occurred once. The chain combines TRBV7-2 with TRBJ1-5; D not resolved. Germline CDR1 SGHTA, CDR2 FQGNSA. V was pared by 0 bases and J by 7 bases, with 7 bases between. The CDR3 sequence is 13 residues long. CDR3 nucleotides: TGTGCCAGCAGCTTAGCGGTAAGCCAGCCCCAGCATTTT. As protein: CASSLAVSQPQHF.

This clonotype appeared many times. This chain links TRBV5-1 with TRBJ1-1, with 7 bases aligning to TRBD1. Germline assignment: CDR1 SGHRS and CDR2 YFSETQ. The CDR3 loop spans 13 amino acids. J was trimmed by 5 bases and V by 3 bases; bases with no gene match: 4. CDR3 in amino acids: CASSWTTGTEAFF. CDR3 in DNA: TGCGCCAGCAGCTGGACGACAGGGACTGAAGCTTTCTTT. The full variable domain, its missing parts supplied by reference TRBV5-1 and TRBJ1-1, is KAGVTQTPRYLIKTRGQQVTLSCSPISGHRSVSWYQQTPGQGLQFLFEYFSETQRNKGNFPGRFSGRQFSNSRSEMNVSTLELGDSALYLCASSWTTGTEAFFGQGTRLTVV.

This clonotype was detected ten times or more. The chain uses TRBV28 and TRBJ1-2; weak D call: TRBD1 (5 bases). Germline V gene data show CDR1 as MDHEN and CDR2 as SYDVKM. V lost 3 bases to trimming and J lost 4 bases, with 21 bases between them. The CDR3 runs to 17 residues. CDR3 sequence reads: CASSFGASTGGVYGYTF. CDR3 sequence (DNA): TGTGCCAGCAGTTTTGGTGCCTCAACGGGGGGAGTCTATGGCTACACCTTC.

In its sample, this clonotype was seen many times. The rearrangement uses TRBV12-3 or TRBV12-4 and TRBJ2-5, with D unclear. The CDR3 spans 15 residues. Trimming took 3 bases from V and 0 from J, leaving 11 bases between them. In DNA form, the CDR3 reads TGTGCCAGCAGTTTTGACTCAGGCCACCAAGAGACCCAGTACTTC. Its protein is CASSFDSGHQETQYF.

This clonotype appeared many times. The chain has TRBV3-1 and TRBJ1-4; 7 bases fit TRBD1. CDR1 and CDR2 from the germline V gene are LGHDT and YNNKEL (reference sequence). The J segment lost 6 bases and the V segment lost 4 bases, leaving 2 bases of the junction unmatched. The CDR3 is 13 residues long. The DNA for the CDR3 is TGTGCCAGCAGCCCACAGGGGTATGAAAAACTGTTTTTT. Protein: CASSPQGYEKLFF.

This clonotype was picked up many times. The chain uses TRBV5-1 and TRBJ2-5; D unresolved. V was pared by 5 bases and J by 1 base, with 12 bases between. The CDR3 has 14 residues. The germline CDR1 and CDR2 sequences are SGHRS and YFSETQ. The CDR3 nucleotides are TGCGCCAGCAGGAGAGGAAGCGCCCAAGAGACCCAGTACTTC. It is translated as CASRRGSAQETQYF.